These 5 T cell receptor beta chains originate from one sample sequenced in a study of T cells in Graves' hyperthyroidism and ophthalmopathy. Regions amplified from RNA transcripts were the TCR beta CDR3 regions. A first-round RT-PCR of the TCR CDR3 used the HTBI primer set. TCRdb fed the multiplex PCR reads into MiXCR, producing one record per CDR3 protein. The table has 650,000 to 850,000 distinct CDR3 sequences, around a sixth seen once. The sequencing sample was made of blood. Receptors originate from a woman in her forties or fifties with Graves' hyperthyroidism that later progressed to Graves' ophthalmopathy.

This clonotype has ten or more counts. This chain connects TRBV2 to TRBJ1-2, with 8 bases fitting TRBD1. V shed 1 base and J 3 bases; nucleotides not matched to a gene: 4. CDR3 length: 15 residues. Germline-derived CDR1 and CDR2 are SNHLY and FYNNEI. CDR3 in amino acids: CASSEERQGYYGYTF. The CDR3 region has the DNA TGTGCCAGCAGTGAAGAGCGACAGGGGTACTATGGCTACACCTTC.

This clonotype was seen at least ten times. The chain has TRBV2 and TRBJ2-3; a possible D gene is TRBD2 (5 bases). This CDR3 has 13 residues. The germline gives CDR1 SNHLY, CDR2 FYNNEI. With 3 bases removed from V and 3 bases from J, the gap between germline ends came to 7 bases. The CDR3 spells CASSEWRTDTQYF. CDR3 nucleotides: TGTGCCAGCAGTGAGTGGAGGACAGATACGCAGTATTTT.

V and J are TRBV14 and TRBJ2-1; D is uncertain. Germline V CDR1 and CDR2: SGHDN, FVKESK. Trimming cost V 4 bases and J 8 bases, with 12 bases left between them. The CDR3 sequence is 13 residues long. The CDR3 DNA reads TGTGCCAGCAGCCCTTTTTGGGCACATGAGCAGTTCTTC. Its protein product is CASSPFWAHEQFF. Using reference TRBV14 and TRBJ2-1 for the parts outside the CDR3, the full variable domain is EAGVTQFPSHSVIEKGQTVTLRCDPISGHDNLYWYRRVMGKEIKFLLHFVKESKQDESGMPNNRFLAERTGGTYSTLKVQPAELEDSGVYFCASSPFWAHEQFFGPGTRLTVL.

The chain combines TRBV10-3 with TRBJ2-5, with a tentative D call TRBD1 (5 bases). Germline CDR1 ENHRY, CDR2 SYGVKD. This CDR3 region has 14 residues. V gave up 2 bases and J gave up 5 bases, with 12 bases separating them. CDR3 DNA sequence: TGTGCCATCAGTGAGATCGTGGGGCTCGAGACCCAGTACTTC. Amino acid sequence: CAISEIVGLETQYF.

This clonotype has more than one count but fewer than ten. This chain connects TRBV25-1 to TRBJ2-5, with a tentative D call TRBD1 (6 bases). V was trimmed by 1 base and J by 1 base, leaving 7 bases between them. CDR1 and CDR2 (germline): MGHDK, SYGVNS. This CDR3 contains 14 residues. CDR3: CASSESDSQETQYF. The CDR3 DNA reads TGTGCCAGCAGTGAATCGGACAGCCAAGAGACCCAGTACTTC.